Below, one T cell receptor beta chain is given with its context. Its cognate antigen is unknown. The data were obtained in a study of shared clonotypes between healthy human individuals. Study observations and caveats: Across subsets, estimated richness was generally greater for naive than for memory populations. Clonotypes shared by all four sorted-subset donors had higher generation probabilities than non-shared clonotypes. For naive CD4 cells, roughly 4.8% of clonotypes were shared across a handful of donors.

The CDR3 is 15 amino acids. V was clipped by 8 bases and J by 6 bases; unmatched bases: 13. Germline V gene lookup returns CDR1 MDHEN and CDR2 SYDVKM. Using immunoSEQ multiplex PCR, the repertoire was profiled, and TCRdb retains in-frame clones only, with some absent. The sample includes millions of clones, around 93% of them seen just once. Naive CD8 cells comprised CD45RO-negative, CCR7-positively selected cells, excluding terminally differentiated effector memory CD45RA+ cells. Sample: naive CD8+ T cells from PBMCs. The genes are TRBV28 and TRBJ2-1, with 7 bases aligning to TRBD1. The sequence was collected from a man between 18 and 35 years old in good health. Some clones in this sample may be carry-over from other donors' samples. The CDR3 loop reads CASQRADREINEQFF. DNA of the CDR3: TGTGCCAGCCAGAGAGCTGACAGGGAGATCAATGAGCAGTTCTTC.